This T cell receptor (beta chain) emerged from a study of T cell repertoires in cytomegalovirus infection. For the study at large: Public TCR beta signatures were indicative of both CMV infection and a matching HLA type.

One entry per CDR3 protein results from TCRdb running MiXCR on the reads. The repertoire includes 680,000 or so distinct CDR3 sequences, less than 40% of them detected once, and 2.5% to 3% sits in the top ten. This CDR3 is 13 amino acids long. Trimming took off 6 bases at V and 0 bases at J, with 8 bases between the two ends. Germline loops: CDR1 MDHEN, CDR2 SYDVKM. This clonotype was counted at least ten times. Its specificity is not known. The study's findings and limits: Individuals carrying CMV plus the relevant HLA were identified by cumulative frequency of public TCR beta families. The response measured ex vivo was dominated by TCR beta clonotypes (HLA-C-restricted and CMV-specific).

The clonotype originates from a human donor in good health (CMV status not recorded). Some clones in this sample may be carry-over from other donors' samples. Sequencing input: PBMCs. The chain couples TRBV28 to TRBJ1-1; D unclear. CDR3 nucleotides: TGTGCCAGCAGCCAGACATTGAACACTGAAGCTTTCTTT. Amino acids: CASSQTLNTEAFF.